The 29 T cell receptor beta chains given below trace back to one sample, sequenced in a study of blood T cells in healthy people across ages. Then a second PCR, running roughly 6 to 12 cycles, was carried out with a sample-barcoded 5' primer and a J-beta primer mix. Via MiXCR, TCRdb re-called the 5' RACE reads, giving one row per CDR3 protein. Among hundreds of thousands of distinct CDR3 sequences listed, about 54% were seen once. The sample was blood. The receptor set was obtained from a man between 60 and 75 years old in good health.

The CDR3 sequence is CASSYSPGLAETQYF. The CDR3 DNA is TGTGCCAGCAGTTACTCGCCGGGTCTGGCGGAGACCCAGTACTTC. The V gene is TRBV6-6, the J gene TRBJ2-5; unclear D gene. The CDR3 is 15 amino acids. CDR1 and CDR2 (germline): MNHNY, SVGAGI (reference sequence). Between the trimmed V and J ends, which lost 0 bases and 5 bases, there was a span of 13 bases.

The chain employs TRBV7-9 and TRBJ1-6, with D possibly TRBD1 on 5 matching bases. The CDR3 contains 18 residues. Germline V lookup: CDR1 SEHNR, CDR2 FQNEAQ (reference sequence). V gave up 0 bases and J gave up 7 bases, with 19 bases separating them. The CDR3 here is CASSLALQGWGPNSPLHF. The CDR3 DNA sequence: TGTGCCAGCAGCTTAGCGTTACAAGGCTGGGGACCCAATTCACCCCTCCACTTT.

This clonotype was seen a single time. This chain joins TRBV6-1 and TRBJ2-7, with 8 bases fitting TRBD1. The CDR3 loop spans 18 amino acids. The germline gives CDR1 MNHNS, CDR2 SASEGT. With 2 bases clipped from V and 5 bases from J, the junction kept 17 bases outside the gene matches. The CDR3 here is CASSEIQRGQGTGNEQYF. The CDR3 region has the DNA TGTGCCAGCAGTGAAATCCAACGAGGACAGGGAACTGGCAACGAGCAGTACTTC.

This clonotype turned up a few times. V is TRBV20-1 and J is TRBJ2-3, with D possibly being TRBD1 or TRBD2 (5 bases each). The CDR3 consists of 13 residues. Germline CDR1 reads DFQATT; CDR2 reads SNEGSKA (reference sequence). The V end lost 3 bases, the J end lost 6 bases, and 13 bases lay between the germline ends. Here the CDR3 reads CSARGVGGDTQYF. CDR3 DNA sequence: TGCAGTGCTAGGGGGGTCGGTGGCGATACGCAGTATTTT.

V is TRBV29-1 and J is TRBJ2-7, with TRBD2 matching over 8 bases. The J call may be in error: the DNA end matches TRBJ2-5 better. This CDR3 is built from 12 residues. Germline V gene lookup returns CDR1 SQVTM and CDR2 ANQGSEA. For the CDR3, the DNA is TGCAGCGTCGGGACTAGTTTGAAGACCCAGTACTTC. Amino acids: CSVGTSLKTQYF.

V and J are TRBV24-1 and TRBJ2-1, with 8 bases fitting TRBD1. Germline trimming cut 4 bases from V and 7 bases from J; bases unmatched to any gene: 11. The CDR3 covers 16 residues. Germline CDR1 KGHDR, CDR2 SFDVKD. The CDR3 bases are TGTGCCACCAGTGACACGGACAGGGTACGTGGGAATGAGCAGTTCTTC. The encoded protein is CATSDTDRVRGNEQFF.

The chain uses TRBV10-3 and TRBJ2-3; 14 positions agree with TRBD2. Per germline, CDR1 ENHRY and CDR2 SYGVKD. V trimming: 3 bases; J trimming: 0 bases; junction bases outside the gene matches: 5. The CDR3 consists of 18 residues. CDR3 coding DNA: TGTGCCATCAGTGACGGACTAGCGGGGGGCCCTAGCACAGATACGCAGTATTTT. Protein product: CAISDGLAGGPSTDTQYF.

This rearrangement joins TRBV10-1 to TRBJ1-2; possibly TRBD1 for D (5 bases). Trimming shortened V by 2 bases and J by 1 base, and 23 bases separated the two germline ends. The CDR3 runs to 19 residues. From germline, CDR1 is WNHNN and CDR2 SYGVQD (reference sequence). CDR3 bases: TGCGCCAGCAGTGAGATCGGGTGGGGGATAGCCCCCCTTAACTATGGCTACACCTTC. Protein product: CASSEIGWGIAPLNYGYTF.

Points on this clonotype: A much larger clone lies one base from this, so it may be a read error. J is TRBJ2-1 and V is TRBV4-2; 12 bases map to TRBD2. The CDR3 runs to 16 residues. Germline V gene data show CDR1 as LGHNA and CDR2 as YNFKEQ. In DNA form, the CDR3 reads TGTGCCAGCAACCAAGAACCTAGCGGGGGGGCGAATGAGCAGTTCTTC. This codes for CASNQEPSGGANEQFF.

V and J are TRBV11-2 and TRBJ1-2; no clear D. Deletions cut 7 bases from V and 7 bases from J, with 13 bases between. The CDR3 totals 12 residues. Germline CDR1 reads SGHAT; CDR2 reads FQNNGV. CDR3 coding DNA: TGTGCCAGCACCCGGGATCAGGTTGGCTACACCTTC. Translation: CASTRDQVGYTF.

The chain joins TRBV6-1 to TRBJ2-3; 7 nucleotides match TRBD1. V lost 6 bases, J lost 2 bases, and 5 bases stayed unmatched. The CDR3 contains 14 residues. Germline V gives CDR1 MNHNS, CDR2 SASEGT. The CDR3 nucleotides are TGTGCCAGCAGCCGGACAGGCCTCACAGATACGCAGTATTTT. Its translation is CASSRTGLTDTQYF.

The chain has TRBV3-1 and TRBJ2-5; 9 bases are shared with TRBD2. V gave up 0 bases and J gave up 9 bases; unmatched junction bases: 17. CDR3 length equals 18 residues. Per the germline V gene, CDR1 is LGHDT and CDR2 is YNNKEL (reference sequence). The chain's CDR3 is CASSQDGWLASGDSAQYF. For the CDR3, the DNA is TGTGCCAGCAGCCAAGATGGGTGGTTGGCTAGCGGGGATTCGGCCCAGTACTTC.

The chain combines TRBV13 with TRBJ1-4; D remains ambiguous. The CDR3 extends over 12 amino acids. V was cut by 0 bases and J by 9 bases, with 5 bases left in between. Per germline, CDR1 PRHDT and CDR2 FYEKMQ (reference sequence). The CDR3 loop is CASSLGSKKLFF. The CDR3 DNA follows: TGTGCCAGCAGCTTAGGGTCGAAAAAACTGTTTTTT. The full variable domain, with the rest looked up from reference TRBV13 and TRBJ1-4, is AAGVIQSPRHLIKEKRETATLKCYPIPRHDTVYWYQQGPGQDPQFLISFYEKMQSDKGSIPDRFSAQQFSDYHSELNMSSLELGDSALYFCASSLGSKKLFFGSGTQLSVL.

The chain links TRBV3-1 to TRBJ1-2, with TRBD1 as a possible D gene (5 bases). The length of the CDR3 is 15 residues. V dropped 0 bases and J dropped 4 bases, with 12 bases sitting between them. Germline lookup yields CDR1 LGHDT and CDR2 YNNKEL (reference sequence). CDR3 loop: CASSQDSQGRYGYTF. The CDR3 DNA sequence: TGTGCCAGCAGCCAAGATTCCCAGGGTCGCTATGGCTACACCTTC.

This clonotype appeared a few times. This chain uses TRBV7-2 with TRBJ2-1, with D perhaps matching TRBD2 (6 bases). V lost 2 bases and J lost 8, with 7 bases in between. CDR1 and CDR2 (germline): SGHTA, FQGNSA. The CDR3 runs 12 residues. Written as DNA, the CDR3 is TGTGCCAGCAGCTTATGGGGGGATGAGCAGTTCTTC. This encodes CASSLWGDEQFF.

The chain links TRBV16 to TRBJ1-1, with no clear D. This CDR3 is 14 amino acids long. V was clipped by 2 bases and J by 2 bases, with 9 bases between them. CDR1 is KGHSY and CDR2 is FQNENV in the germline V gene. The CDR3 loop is CASSQRVQNTEAFF. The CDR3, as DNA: TGTGCCAGCAGCCAAAGGGTCCAAAACACTGAAGCTTTCTTT. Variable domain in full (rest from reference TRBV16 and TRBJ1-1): GEEVAQTPKHLVRGEGQKAKLYCAPIKGHSYVFWYQQVLKNEFKFLISFQNENVFDETGMPKERFSAKCLPNSPCSLEIQATKLEDSAVYFCASSQRVQNTEAFFGQGTRLTVV.

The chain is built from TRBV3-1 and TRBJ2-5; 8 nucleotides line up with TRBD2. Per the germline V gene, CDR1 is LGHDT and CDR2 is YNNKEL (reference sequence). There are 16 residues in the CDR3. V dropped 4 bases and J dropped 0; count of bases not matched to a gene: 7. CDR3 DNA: TGTGCCAGCAGCCCTTGGGGAGCGGGGGACCAAGAGACCCAGTACTTC. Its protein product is CASSPWGAGDQETQYF.

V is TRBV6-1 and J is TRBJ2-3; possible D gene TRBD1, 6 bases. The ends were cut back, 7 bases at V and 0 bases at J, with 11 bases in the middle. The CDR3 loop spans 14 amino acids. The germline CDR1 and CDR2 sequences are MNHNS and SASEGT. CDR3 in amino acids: CASKRDISTDTQYF. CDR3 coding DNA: TGTGCCAGCAAACGGGACATTAGCACAGATACGCAGTATTTT.

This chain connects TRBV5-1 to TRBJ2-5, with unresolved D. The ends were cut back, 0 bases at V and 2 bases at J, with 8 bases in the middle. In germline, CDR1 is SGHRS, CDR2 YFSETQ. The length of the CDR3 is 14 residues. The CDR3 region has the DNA TGCGCCAGCAGCTTGGAGTACACACAAGAGACCCAGTACTTC. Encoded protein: CASSLEYTQETQYF.

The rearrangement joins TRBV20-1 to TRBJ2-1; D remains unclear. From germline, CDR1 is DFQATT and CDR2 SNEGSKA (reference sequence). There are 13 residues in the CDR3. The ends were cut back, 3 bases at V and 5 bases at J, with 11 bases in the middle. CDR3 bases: TGCAGTGCTAGTGTGGGCCAGGACAATGAGCAGTTCTTC. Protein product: CSASVGQDNEQFF.

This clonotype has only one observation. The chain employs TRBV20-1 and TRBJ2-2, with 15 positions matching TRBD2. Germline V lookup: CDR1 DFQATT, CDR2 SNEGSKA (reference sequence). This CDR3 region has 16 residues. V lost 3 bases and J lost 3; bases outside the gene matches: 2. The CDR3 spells CSARGLAGGYTGELFF. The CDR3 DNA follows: TGCAGTGCTAGGGGACTAGCGGGGGGATACACCGGGGAGCTGTTTTTT.

CDR3 nucleotide sequence: TGTGCCAGCAGCCTCTCTAGCGGGGGGGCCACCGGGGAGCTGTTTTTT. It specifies CASSLSSGGATGELFF. The chain combines TRBV13 with TRBJ2-2, with 12 positions matching TRBD2. The V and J ends lost 5 bases and 4 bases, in that order; junction bases with no gene match: 5. CDR1 PRHDT and CDR2 FYEKMQ come from the germline V gene (reference sequence). The CDR3 is made up of 16 amino acids.

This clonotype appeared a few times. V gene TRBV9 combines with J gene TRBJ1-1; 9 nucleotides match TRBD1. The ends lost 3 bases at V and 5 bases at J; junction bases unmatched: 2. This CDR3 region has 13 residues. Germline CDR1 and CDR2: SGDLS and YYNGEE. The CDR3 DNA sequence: TGTGCCAGCAGCGCCGGACAGGGGACTGAAGCTTTCTTT. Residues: CASSAGQGTEAFF. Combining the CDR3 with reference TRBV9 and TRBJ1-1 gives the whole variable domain DSGVTQTPKHLITATGQRVTLRCSPRSGDLSVYWYQQSLDQGLQFLIQYYNGEERAKGNILERFSAQQFPDLHSELNLSSLELGDSALYFCASSAGQGTEAFFGQGTRLTVV.

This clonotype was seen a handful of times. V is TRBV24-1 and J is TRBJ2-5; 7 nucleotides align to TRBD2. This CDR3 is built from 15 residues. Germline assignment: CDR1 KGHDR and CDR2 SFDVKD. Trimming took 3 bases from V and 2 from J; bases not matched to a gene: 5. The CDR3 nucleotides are TGTGCCACCAGTGATCCTCGGGACTATCAAGAGACCCAGTACTTC. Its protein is CATSDPRDYQETQYF.

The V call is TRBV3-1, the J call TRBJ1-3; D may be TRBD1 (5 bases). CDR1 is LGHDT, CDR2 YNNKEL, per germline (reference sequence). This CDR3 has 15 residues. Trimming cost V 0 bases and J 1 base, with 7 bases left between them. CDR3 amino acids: CASSQDRGSGNTIYF. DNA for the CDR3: TGTGCCAGCAGCCAAGATAGGGGTTCTGGAAACACCATATATTTT.

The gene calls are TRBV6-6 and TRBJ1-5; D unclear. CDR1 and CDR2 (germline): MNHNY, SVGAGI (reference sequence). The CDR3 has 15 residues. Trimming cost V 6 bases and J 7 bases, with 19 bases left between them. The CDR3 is CASSLAVRLNQPQHF. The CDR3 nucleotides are TGTGCCAGCAGCTTGGCCGTCAGGCTTAACCAGCCCCAGCATTTT.

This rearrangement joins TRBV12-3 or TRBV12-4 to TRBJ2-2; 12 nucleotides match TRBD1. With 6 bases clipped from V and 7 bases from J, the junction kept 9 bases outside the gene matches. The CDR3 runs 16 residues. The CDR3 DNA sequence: TGTGCCAGCAGGCCGACCGGGACAGGGGGCATCGGGGAGCTGTTTTTT. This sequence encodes CASRPTGTGGIGELFF.

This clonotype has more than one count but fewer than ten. CDR3 nucleotide sequence: TGCAGCGTTGAAGATTCGAGCAATGAGCAGTTCTTC. It translates to CSVEDSSNEQFF. V and J are TRBV29-1 and TRBJ2-1; unclear D gene. This CDR3 contains 12 residues. Looked up from germline, CDR1 is SQVTM and CDR2 is ANQGSEA. With 0 bases removed from V and 6 bases from J, the gap between germline ends came to 6 bases.

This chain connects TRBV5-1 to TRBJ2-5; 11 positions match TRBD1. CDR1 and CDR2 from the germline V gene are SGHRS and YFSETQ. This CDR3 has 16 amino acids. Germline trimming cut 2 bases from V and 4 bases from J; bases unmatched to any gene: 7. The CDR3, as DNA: TGCGCCAGCAGCTTAAACCTGGACAGGGGGCGAGAGACCCAGTACTTC. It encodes CASSLNLDRGRETQYF.